These 19 T cell receptor beta chains share one sample of origin, sequenced in a study of shared clonotypes between healthy human individuals. Assay: immunoSEQ multiplex PCR; the TCRdb copy retains only in-frame clones and omits some. The data show 950,000 to 1,100,000 clones, approximately 68% seen once. Sequencing was carried out using memory CD4+ T cells sorted from blood. Subset in this sample: CD45RA-negative fraction. These receptor sequences come from a man younger than 35 in good health.

As regards this clone: The same CDR3 is also encoded by other DNA sequences in this sample. The chain joins TRBV6-6 to TRBJ1-1; D not resolved. There are 14 residues in the CDR3. CDR1 is MNHNY and CDR2 is SVGAGI in the germline V gene (reference sequence). V shed 2 bases and J shed 6 bases, with 13 bases lying between them. CDR3 in amino acids: CASSYTPGLAEAFF. The CDR3 region has the DNA TGTGCCAGCAGTTACACCCCAGGATTGGCTGAAGCTTTCTTT.

The chain is built from TRBV4-3 and TRBJ2-2; D gene unclear. This CDR3 is 14 amino acids long. Germline CDR1 is LGHNA and CDR2 is YSLEER. Trimming left V 2 bases short and J 0 bases short, with 4 bases between. The CDR3 sequence is CASSQQPNTGELFF. The CDR3 DNA reads TGCGCCAGCAGCCAACAACCGAACACCGGGGAGCTGTTTTTT.

This clone was counted a few times. The rearrangement uses TRBV9 and TRBJ1-4; 10 positions agree with TRBD1. The trim removed 4 bases at V and 8 bases at J, leaving 8 bases unmatched. The germline CDR1 and CDR2 sequences are SGDLS and YYNGEE. The CDR3 is 15 residues long. CDR3 sequence: CASSPTGTGEEKLFF. The CDR3 DNA sequence: TGTGCCAGCAGCCCGACCGGGACAGGGGAAGAAAAACTGTTTTTT.

This clone has only a few counts. V and J are TRBV27 and TRBJ2-7; 8 bases map to TRBD1. The CDR3 extends over 13 amino acids. Per the germline V gene, CDR1 is MNHEY and CDR2 is SMNVEV (reference sequence). The V and J ends lost 6 bases and 3 bases, in that order; junction bases with no gene match: 4. CDR3 coding DNA: TGTGCCAGCAGAGGACAGGGAAACTACGAGCAGTACTTC. This codes for CASRGQGNYEQYF.

The rearrangement links TRBV5-1 to TRBJ1-2, with D unresolved. The germline CDR1 and CDR2 sequences are SGHRS and YFSETQ. This CDR3 is built from 15 residues. Trimming shortened V by 4 bases and J by 1 base, and 14 bases separated the two germline ends. CDR3 in amino acids: CASSRVGLYNYGYTF. For the CDR3, the DNA is TGCGCCAGCAGCCGGGTTGGATTGTATAACTATGGCTACACCTTC.

About this clone: The CDR3 end shows no conserved phenylalanine or tryptophan, and so a read error is likely. Because the CDR3's place on the DNA is in doubt, the DNA is left out and the CDR3 is given as listed by TCRdb. The V and J genes are TRBV29-1 and TRBJ1-2; no DNA check was done on the table's D call, TRBD1. The CDR3 is 15 amino acids long, termini counted. Germline CDR1 is SQVTM and CDR2 is ANQGSEA. The CDR3 reads CSVEGEKGQGARNTL.

This clone was seen only a few times. J is TRBJ1-2 and V is TRBV13, with a weak D call TRBD1 (5 bases). Trimming left V 5 bases short and J 8 bases short, with 15 bases between. Per germline, CDR1 PRHDT and CDR2 FYEKMQ (reference sequence). The CDR3 has 13 amino acids. The chain's CDR3 is CASSEDTAGGYTF. The CDR3 DNA sequence: TGTGCCAGCAGCGAGGACACGGCGGGCGGCTACACCTTC. Variable domain in full (rest from reference TRBV13 and TRBJ1-2): AAGVIQSPRHLIKEKRETATLKCYPIPRHDTVYWYQQGPGQDPQFLISFYEKMQSDKGSIPDRFSAQQFSDYHSELNMSSLELGDSALYFCASSEDTAGGYTFGSGTRLTVV.

This chain links TRBV7-9 with TRBJ2-1, with TRBD2 matching 8 bases. The germline gives CDR1 SEHNR, CDR2 FQNEAQ (reference sequence). With V trimmed by 1 base and J by 3 bases, 5 bases remained unmatched. The CDR3 totals 16 residues. CDR3 DNA sequence: TGTGCCAGCAGCTTAGTTAGCGGGACGGTCTACAATGAGCAGTTCTTC. As protein: CASSLVSGTVYNEQFF.

The chain carries TRBV6-1 and TRBJ2-7, with 8 bases matching TRBD1. The CDR3 covers 14 residues. The trim removed 8 bases at V and 1 base at J, leaving 7 bases unmatched. CDR1 and CDR2 (germline): MNHNS, SASEGT. CDR3: CASGLDRASYEQYF. Here the CDR3 DNA reads TGTGCCAGCGGGTTGGACAGGGCATCCTACGAGCAGTACTTC.

The chain employs TRBV29-1 and TRBJ2-5; perhaps TRBD1 as D (6 bases). The J call may be mistaken, given a closer DNA end match to TRBJ2-7. Germline V gene sequence: CDR1 SQVTM, CDR2 ANQGSEA. There are 13 residues in the CDR3. DNA for the CDR3: TGCAGCGTTGAAGACAGGGGCATCTACGAGCAGTACTTC. Translating it yields CSVEDRGIYEQYF.

This clone turned up a few times. This chain connects TRBV28 to TRBJ2-1; D call uncertain. The CDR3 has 14 residues. Trimming pared 3 bases from V and 3 bases from J, leaving 9 bases between. The germline gives CDR1 MDHEN, CDR2 SYDVKM. CDR3 in DNA: TGTGCCAGCAGTTTGAGTGGGATCTACAATGAGCAGTTCTTC. Translation: CASSLSGIYNEQFF.

CDR3 DNA: TGTGCCAGCAGCTTACGGGGCAGTGACTATGGCTACACCTTC. Protein product: CASSLRGSDYGYTF. This sequence joins TRBV7-9 and TRBJ1-2; D perhaps matches TRBD1 (5 bases). Between the trimmed V and J ends, which lost 2 bases and 3 bases, there was a span of 10 bases. The CDR3 extends over 14 amino acids. Germline-derived CDR1 and CDR2 are SEHNR and FQNEAQ (reference sequence).

On this clone itself: The identical CDR3 is also encoded by other nucleotide sequences in the sample. The chain uses TRBV28 and TRBJ2-7; 8 nucleotides align to TRBD1. Germline V gives CDR1 MDHEN, CDR2 SYDVKM. This CDR3 has 15 residues. Unmatched junction bases numbered 5, after V lost 4 bases and J lost 0 bases. CDR3 protein: CASSSPGQVSYEQYF. The CDR3 nucleotides are TGTGCCAGCAGTTCCCCGGGACAGGTCTCCTACGAGCAGTACTTC. The full variable domain, its missing parts supplied by reference TRBV28 and TRBJ2-7, is DVKVTQSSRYLVKRTGEKVFLECVQDMDHENMFWYRQDPGLGLRLIYFSYDVKMKEKGDIPEGYSVSREKKERFSLILESASTNQTSMYLCASSSPGQVSYEQYFGPGTRLTVT.

The rearrangement links TRBV29-1 to TRBJ1-1; no definite D call. This CDR3 is built from 12 residues. V lost 7 bases to trimming and J lost 4 bases, with 13 bases between them. CDR1 and CDR2 (germline): SQVTM, ANQGSEA. CDR3 nucleotides: TGCAGCGCAACGGAGGGTCTCACTGAAGCTTTCTTT. This translates into CSATEGLTEAFF. Based on the CDR3 plus reference TRBV29-1 and TRBJ1-1, the full variable domain is SAVISQKPSRDICQRGTSLTIQCQVDSQVTMMFWYRQQPGQSLTLIATANQGSEATYESGFVIDKFPISRPNLTFSTLTVSNMSPEDSSIYLCSATEGLTEAFFGQGTRLTVV.

This clone has ten or more counts. This CDR3 is also generated by other DNA sequences in the sample. V and J are TRBV7-2 and TRBJ1-1; D is unclear. CDR1 and CDR2 (germline): SGHTA, FQGNSA. V was pared by 2 bases and J by 1 base, with 5 bases between. This CDR3 contains 13 residues. The CDR3 reads CASSLIRNTEAFF. CDR3 DNA: TGTGCCAGCAGCTTAATAAGGAACACTGAAGCTTTCTTT.

The genes are TRBV2 and TRBJ1-2, with D unclear. Trimming stripped 3 bases from V and 8 bases from J, with 10 bases between. This CDR3 has 12 amino acids. Germline lookup yields CDR1 SNHLY and CDR2 FYNNEI. The CDR3 here is CASSDRGSGYTF. The CDR3 bases are TGTGCCAGCAGTGATAGAGGGTCCGGCTACACCTTC.

The chain has TRBV28 and TRBJ2-7; D is possibly TRBD1 (6 bases). The CDR3 spans 15 residues. V was trimmed by 5 bases and J by 5 bases, leaving 19 bases between them. Germline V gene lookup returns CDR1 MDHEN and CDR2 SYDVKM. The CDR3 DNA reads as TGTGCCAGCAGTCGATCCAGGGGCCCCGTGCACGAGCAGTACTTC. It specifies CASSRSRGPVHEQYF.

This chain links TRBV18 with TRBJ2-6; D gene unclear. Germline-derived CDR1 and CDR2 are KGHSH and LQKENI. The CDR3 is 14 amino acids. V lost 1 base, J lost 4 bases, and 5 bases lay in between. CDR3 nucleotides: TGTGCCAGCTCACCACGGGGAGGGGCCAACGTCCTGACTTTC. Protein sequence: CASSPRGGANVLTF.

The chain couples TRBV10-2 to TRBJ2-1; D call uncertain. The CDR3 runs 12 residues. Trimming shortened V by 2 bases and J by 11 bases, and 10 bases separated the two germline ends. The germline V gene has CDR1 WSHSY and CDR2 SAAADI. For the CDR3, the DNA is TGCGCCAGCAGTGAGATGGGAACCCAGCAGTTCTTC. It codes for CASSEMGTQQFF.